The T cell receptor (beta chain) under discussion was sequenced for a study of regulatory T cells in long-lasting Graves disease. CDR1 is SNHLY, CDR2 FYNNEI, per germline. The CDR3 is made up of 13 amino acids. V shed 4 bases and J shed 5 bases, with 11 bases lying between them. The sample holds many counts of this clonotype. Arm-PCR of CDR3 regions and iRepertoire HTBI primers were the basis on which TCR beta libraries were built. In TCRdb, the multiplex PCR reads were re-called with MiXCR into one record per CDR3 protein. The sample contains approximately 440,000 distinct CDR3 sequences, less than 25% of which appear only once. Time point given: persistent/refractory GD, antithyroid drugs over 5 years with positive TRAb. Scientists built the TCR library using RNA that was extracted from PBMCs. The patients were enrolled through endocrinology in Xi'an, China.

The sequence was collected from a female donor with Graves disease. This sample comprised peripheral blood mononuclear cells (PBMCs), obtained when the disease was refractory, from a patient treated with antithyroid drugs. The rearrangement joins TRBV2 to TRBJ2-5, with D possibly TRBD1 on 6 matching bases. The CDR3, as DNA: TGTGCCAGCAGTGTACAGGGTGAGGAGACCCAGTACTTC. Translated: CASSVQGEETQYF.